This TCR beta chain was observed in a study of blood T cell repertoires in COVID-19. Study overall: COVID-19 samples from acute and convalescent phases originated in the United States, Italy and Spain. PBMCs, B-cell-depleted T cells, or T cells were the source of the cDNA or gDNA that made up the material.

Original processing notes: The assay estimated nucleated cells by amplifying reference gene primers. Sequencing was performed with immunoSEQ multiplex PCR; in TCRdb, only in-frame clones are kept and a portion is missing. V and J calls and clone size are given by that table; D and trimming were obtained from the DNA. Of 250,000 or so clones in the sample, approximately 90% are singletons; the top ten hold under 4%. The CDR3 is 13 residues long. The V end lost 3 bases, the J end lost 6 bases, and 10 bases lay between the germline ends. CDR1 KGHSH and CDR2 LQKENI come from the germline V gene. Sequencing was performed on peripheral blood. The V and J genes are TRBV18 and TRBJ2-3; possible D gene TRBD2, 6 bases. This clonotype was obtained from a man aged 18 to 30 with active or convalescent COVID-19. The CDR3 reads CASSPSGADTQYF. The DNA of the CDR3 is TGTGCCAGCTCACCTTCGGGAGCGGATACGCAGTATTTT. The variable domain in full, with the rest retrieved from reference TRBV18 and TRBJ2-3, is NAGVMQNPRHLVRRRGQEARLRCSPMKGHSHVYWYRQLPEEGLKFMVYLQKENIIDESGMPKERFSAEFPKEGPSILRIQQVVRGDSAAYFCASSPSGADTQYFGPGTRLTVL.